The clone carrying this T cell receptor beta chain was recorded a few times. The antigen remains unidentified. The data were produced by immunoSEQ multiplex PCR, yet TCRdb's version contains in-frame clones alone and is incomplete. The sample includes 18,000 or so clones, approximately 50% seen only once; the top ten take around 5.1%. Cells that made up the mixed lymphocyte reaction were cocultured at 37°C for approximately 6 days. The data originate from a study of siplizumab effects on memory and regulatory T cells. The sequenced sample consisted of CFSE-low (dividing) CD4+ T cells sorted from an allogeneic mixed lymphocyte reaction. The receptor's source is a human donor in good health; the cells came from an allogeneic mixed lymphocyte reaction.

The CDR3 bases are TGTGCCAGCAGCTTAATGGGTTCTGAAGCTTTCTTT. Amino acids: CASSLMGSEAFF. The chain carries TRBV7-2 and TRBJ1-1; no clear D gene. Trimming pared 2 bases from V and 6 bases from J, leaving 7 bases between. The CDR3 has 12 residues. Germline CDR1 and CDR2: SGHTA and FQGNSA.